This TCR beta chain was found in a study of cytomegalovirus exposure and HLA in healthy donors. Amplification used 60 Vbeta primers and 13 Jbeta primers. Generated by immunoSEQ multiplex PCR, the TCRdb table keeps only in-frame clones and is missing some. This table has 150,000 to 200,000 clones, just under 80% appearing once. About this clone itself: Its antigen is still unknown.

The study's findings and limits: Roughly uniform depth of sequencing across donors was assumed in presence/absence analyses.

The material sequenced was PBMCs. This clonotype was obtained from a woman aged 50 to 60 in good health and CMV-seropositive.

CDR3 nucleotide sequence: TGTGCCAGCAGCGTCGGACAGGGCCGGGAGGAGCAGTACTTC. Its translation is CASSVGQGREEQYF. The chain uses TRBV9 and TRBJ2-7; 8 bases are shared with TRBD1. Germline trimming cut 2 bases from V and 7 bases from J; bases unmatched to any gene: 8. CDR1 and CDR2 from the germline V gene are SGDLS and YYNGEE. The CDR3 runs 14 residues.